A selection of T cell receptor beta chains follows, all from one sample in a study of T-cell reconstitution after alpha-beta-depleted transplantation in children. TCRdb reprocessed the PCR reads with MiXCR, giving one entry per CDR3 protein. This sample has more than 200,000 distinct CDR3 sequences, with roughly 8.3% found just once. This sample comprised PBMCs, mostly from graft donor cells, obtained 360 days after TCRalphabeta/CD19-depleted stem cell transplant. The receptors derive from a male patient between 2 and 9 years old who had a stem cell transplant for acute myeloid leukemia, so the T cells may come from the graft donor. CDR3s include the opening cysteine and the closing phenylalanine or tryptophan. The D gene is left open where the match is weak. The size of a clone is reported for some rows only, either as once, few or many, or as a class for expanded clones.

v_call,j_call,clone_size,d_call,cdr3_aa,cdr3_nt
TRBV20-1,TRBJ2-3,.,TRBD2,CSAKDPGTSGVTDTQYF,TGCAGTGCTAAAGACCCTGGGACTAGCGGAGTCACAGATACGCAGTATTTT
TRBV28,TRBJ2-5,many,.,CASSFLRSGAQETQYF,TGTGCCAGCAGTTTTCTTAGGAGTGGAGCACAAGAGACCCAGTACTTC
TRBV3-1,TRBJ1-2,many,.,CASSQVGQPDSTNYGYTF,TGTGCCAGCAGCCAGGTCGGACAGCCCGATAGTACTAACTATGGCTACACCTTC
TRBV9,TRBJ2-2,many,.,CASSVDGYTGELFF,TGTGCCAGCAGCGTGGACGGGTACACCGGGGAGCTGTTTTTT
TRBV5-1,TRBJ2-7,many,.,CASSLVPGTYEQYF,TGCGCCAGCAGCTTGGTACCGGGGACCTACGAGCAGTACTTC
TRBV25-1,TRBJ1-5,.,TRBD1,CASSSTGQNQPQHF,TGTGCCAGCAGTTCGACAGGGCAGAATCAGCCCCAGCATTTT
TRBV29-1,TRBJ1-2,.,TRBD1,CSVGGQGRGYTF,TGCAGCGTTGGAGGACAGGGACGGGGCTACACCTTC
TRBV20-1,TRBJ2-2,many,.,CSASAVANTGELFF,TGCAGTGCTAGCGCCGTGGCGAACACCGGGGAGCTGTTTTTT
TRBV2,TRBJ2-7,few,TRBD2,CASCPAGGLWTEQYF,TGTGCCAGCTGCCCAGCGGGAGGGCTCTGGACCGAGCAGTACTTC
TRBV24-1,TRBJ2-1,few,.,CATQAGSSYNEQFF,TGTGCCACCCAAGCGGGTAGCTCCTACAATGAGCAGTTCTTC
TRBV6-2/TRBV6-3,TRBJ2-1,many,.,CASSYSGNNEQFF,TGTGCCAGCAGTTACTCTGGCAACAATGAGCAGTTCTTC
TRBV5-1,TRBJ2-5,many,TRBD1,CASSQRSQGDGTQYF,TGCGCCAGCAGCCAGAGGTCCCAGGGGGACGGGACCCAGTACTTC
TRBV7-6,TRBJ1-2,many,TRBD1,CASSLERRGTGRYGYTF,TGTGCCAGCAGCTTAGAAAGGAGAGGGACAGGCCGCTATGGCTACACCTTC
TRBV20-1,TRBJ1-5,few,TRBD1,CSAQPGTGGTSNQPQHF,TGCAGTGCCCAGCCCGGGACAGGGGGGACCAGCAATCAGCCCCAGCATTTT
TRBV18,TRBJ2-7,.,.,CASSPDRLNEQYF,TGTGCCAGCTCACCAGACAGGTTAAACGAGCAGTACTTC
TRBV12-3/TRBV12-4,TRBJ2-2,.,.,CASTFQTGELFF,TGTGCCAGCACCTTCCAGACCGGGGAGCTGTTTTTT
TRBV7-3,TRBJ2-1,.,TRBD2,CASSGGSLSYNEQFF,TGTGCCAGCAGCGGCGGGAGTCTTTCGTACAATGAGCAGTTCTTC
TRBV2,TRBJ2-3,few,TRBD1,CASSLGQGHTDTQYF,TGTGCCAGCAGCCTGGGACAGGGGCACACAGATACGCAGTATTTT
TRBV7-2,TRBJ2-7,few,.,CASSPLVMSEQYF,TGTGCCAGCAGCCCCCTGGTTATGAGCGAGCAGTACTTC
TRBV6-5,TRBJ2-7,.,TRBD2,CASSYSPAGVYEQYF,TGTGCCAGCAGTTATAGTCCAGCGGGAGTTTACGAGCAGTACTTC
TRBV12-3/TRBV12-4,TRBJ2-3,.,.,CASGTGVGTDTQYF,TGTGCCAGCGGAACGGGGGTGGGCACAGATACGCAGTATTTT
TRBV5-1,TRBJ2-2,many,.,CASSLAASGGELFF,TGCGCCAGCAGCTTGGCCGCCAGCGGCGGGGAGCTGTTTTTT
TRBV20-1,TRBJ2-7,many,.,CSAKPGSYEQYF,TGCAGTGCCAAACCCGGCTCCTACGAGCAGTACTTC
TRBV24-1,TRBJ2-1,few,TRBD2,CATSDLDPSGSNEQFF,TGTGCCACCAGTGATTTAGACCCTAGCGGGAGCAATGAGCAGTTCTTC
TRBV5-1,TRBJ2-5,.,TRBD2,CASSLERGGQETQYF,TGCGCCAGCAGCTTGGAGCGGGGGGGACAAGAGACCCAGTACTTC
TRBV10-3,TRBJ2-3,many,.,CAISADSHTQYF,TGTGCCATCAGTGCAGACAGTCATACGCAGTATTTT
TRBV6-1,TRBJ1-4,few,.,CASSTGAEDEKLFF,TGTGCCAGCAGCACCGGGGCTGAAGATGAAAAACTGTTTTTT
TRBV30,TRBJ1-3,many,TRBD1,CASREKGASDTIYF,TGTGCCTCCCGAGAGAAGGGGGCGTCGGACACCATATATTTT
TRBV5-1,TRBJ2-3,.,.,CASSLGQVSTSTDTQYF,TGCGCCAGCAGCTTGGGACAGGTTTCGACTAGCACAGATACGCAGTATTTT
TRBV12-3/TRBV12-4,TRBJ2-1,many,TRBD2,CASSTVAGISYNEQFF,TGTGCCAGCAGTACCGTAGCGGGGATCTCCTACAATGAGCAGTTCTTC
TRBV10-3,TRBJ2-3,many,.,CASQASTDTQYF,TGTGCCTCACAAGCTAGCACAGATACGCAGTATTTT
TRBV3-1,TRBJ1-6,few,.,CASSITANSPLHF,TGTGCCAGCAGCATCACCGCTAATTCACCCCTCCACTTT
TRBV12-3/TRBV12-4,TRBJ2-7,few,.,CASSLGGLAPGGEQYF,TGTGCCAGCAGTTTAGGGGGTTTAGCCCCCGGAGGGGAGCAGTACTTC
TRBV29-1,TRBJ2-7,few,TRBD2,CSVVIPASGKSGEQYF,TGCAGCGTTGTAATCCCGGCGAGCGGGAAGTCGGGTGAGCAGTACTTC
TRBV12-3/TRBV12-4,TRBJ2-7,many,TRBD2,CASTPRGGISYEQYF,TGTGCCAGCACCCCCCGGGGGGGCATCTCCTACGAGCAGTACTTC
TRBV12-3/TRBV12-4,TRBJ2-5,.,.,CASSFGGLQETQYF,TGTGCCAGCAGTTTCGGTGGGCTACAAGAGACCCAGTACTTC
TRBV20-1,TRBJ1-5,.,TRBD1,CSAGQDSNQPQHF,TGCAGTGCGGGACAGGATAGCAATCAGCCCCAGCATTTT
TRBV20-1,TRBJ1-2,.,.,CSAREWGRGYGYTF,TGCAGTGCTAGAGAGTGGGGGAGGGGCTATGGCTACACCTTC
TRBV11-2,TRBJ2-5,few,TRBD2,CASSLDPGRVVETQYF,TGTGCCAGCAGCTTAGATCCAGGGAGGGTGGTAGAGACCCAGTACTTC
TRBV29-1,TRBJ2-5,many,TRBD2,CSVTSGGLETQYF,TGCAGCGTGACTAGCGGGGGGCTAGAGACCCAGTACTTC
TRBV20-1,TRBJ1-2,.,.,CSARADHHYTF,TGCAGTGCTAGGGCGGACCATCACTACACCTTC
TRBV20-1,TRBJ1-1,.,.,CSASTQTNTEAFF,TGCAGTGCTAGCACCCAGACGAACACTGAAGCTTTCTTT
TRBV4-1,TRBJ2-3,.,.,CASSRPHHVDTQYF,TGCGCCAGCAGCCGACCACACCATGTAGATACGCAGTATTTT
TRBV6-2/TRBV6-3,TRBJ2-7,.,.,CASSWTGDVDEQYF,TGTGCCAGCAGTTGGACGGGGGACGTAGACGAGCAGTACTTC
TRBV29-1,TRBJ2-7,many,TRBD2,CSVEALAGGSIEQYF,TGCAGCGTTGAAGCCCTAGCGGGAGGTTCGATTGAGCAGTACTTC
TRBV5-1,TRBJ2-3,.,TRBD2,CASQRGHLTDTQYF,TGCGCCAGCCAGCGGGGGCACTTAACAGATACGCAGTATTTT
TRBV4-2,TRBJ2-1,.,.,CASSQEATSWVF,TGTGCCAGCAGCCAAGAGGCAACTAGTTGGGTCTTC
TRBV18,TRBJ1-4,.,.,CASSPANEKLFF,TGTGCCAGCTCACCCGCTAATGAAAAACTGTTTTTT
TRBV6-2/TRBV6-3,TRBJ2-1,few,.,CASSYPPGGLWNEQFF,TGTGCCAGCAGTTACCCGCCCGGGGGCCTGTGGAATGAGCAGTTCTTC
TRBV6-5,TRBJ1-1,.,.,CASSSKRGGWTEAFF,TGTGCCAGCAGTTCAAAAAGGGGGGGATGGACTGAAGCTTTCTTT
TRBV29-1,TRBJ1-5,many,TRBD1,CSAGQGNQPQHF,TGCAGCGCCGGACAGGGGAATCAGCCCCAGCATTTT
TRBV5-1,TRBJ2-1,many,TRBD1,CASSWDRGTYNEQFF,TGCGCCAGCAGCTGGGACAGGGGGACCTACAATGAGCAGTTCTTC
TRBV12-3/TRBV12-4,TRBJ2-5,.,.,CASRPREQETQYF,TGTGCCAGCAGGCCCCGGGAACAAGAGACCCAGTACTTC
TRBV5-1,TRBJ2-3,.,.,CASSLETPGFTDTQYF,TGCGCCAGCAGCTTGGAGACCCCAGGATTCACAGATACGCAGTATTTT
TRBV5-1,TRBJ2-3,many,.,CASSFPTDTQYF,TGCGCCAGCAGCTTTCCGACAGATACGCAGTATTTT
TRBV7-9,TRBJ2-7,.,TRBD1,CASSPPDRGKYEQYF,TGTGCCAGCAGCCCGCCGGACAGGGGCAAATACGAGCAGTACTTC
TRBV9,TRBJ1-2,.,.,CASSVDRDYGYTF,TGTGCCAGCAGCGTAGACAGAGACTATGGCTACACCTTC
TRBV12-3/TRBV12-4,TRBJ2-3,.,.,CAFSFLSSRGTDTQYF,TGTGCCTTCAGTTTTTTAAGCAGCCGGGGCACAGATACGCAGTATTTT
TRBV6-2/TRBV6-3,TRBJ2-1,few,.,CASRRIDVVPYNEQFF,TGTGCCAGCCGACGTATCGACGTCGTACCGTACAATGAGCAGTTCTTC